This TCR beta chain is from a study of blood T cell repertoires in COVID-19. Cohort allocation depended upon clinical history that participants reported. The table came from immunoSEQ multiplex PCR; TCRdb's copy has only in-frame clones and leaves some out. The sample holds about 200,000 clones, about nine tenths seen once. From germline, CDR1 is SGDLS and CDR2 YYNGEE. The ends were cut back, 2 bases at V and 4 bases at J, with 12 bases in the middle. The CDR3 spans 15 residues. This chain connects TRBV9 to TRBJ2-2; D is perhaps TRBD1 (5 bases). The receptor's source is a man aged 30 to 45 who had recovered from COVID-19. The specimen was PBMCs or T cells enriched from blood (not recorded which). This CDR3 reads CASSVQGSGTGELFF. DNA of the CDR3: TGTGCCAGCAGCGTTCAGGGTAGTGGCACCGGGGAGCTGTTTTTT.